The clone carrying this T cell receptor beta chain was detected only a few times. The authors ran a second PCR of about 6 to 11 cycles using a sample-barcoded 5' primer and a J-beta primer mix. TCRdb reanalysed the 5' RACE reads using MiXCR and keeps one entry per CDR3 protein. The sample contains some 940,000 distinct CDR3 sequences, around 29% of which appear only once. These data belong to a study of blood T cells in healthy people across ages. CDR3 length equals 14 residues. Trimming shortened V by 0 bases and J by 7 bases, and 11 bases separated the two germline ends. Germline lookup yields CDR1 SGHNT and CDR2 YYREEE (reference sequence). These records were also assigned to another study, of T cells of mothers and their children. That study adds: The donor cohort consisted of three healthy Caucasian mothers and their six children.

V is TRBV5-4 and J is TRBJ2-1; D is unresolved. Sequencing was carried out using blood. The source of this sequence is a woman aged 40 to 49 in good health. The CDR3 here is CASSLGTFGNEQFF. CDR3 sequence (DNA): TGTGCCAGCAGCTTGGGAACCTTCGGAAATGAGCAGTTCTTC.